Below, 23 T cell receptor beta chains from the same sample are listed, as sequenced in a study of neoadjuvant anti-PD-1 for oral cavity cancer. Profiling relied on immunoSEQ multiplex PCR, and the TCRdb table lists in-frame clones only, not all of them. Of some 33,000 clones listed, around nine tenths are singletons. The sequenced sample was PBMCs, obtained before nivolumab (anti-PD-1) treatment. All receptors derive from a person aged 35-79 years with oral cavity squamous cell carcinoma.

The genes are TRBV2 and TRBJ1-2, with D perhaps matching TRBD1 (6 bases). Germline V lookup: CDR1 SNHLY, CDR2 FYNNEI. V lost 7 bases and J lost 3, with 15 bases in between. This CDR3 region has 14 residues. CDR3 in amino acids: CASKRRGAYYGYTF. CDR3 sequence (DNA): TGTGCCAGCAAGCGACGGGGGGCATACTATGGCTACACCTTC.

The J gene is TRBJ2-7, the V gene TRBV21-1; no check of the table's D call, TRBD2, against the DNA was made. TRBV21-1 is tagged as a pseudogene. The CDR3 contains 15 residues. DNA of the CDR3: TGTGCCAGCACGTGTACGGGGAGGGCGGTCCACGAGCAGTACTTC. Amino acids: CASTCTGRAVHEQYF.

The gene calls are TRBV7-2 and TRBJ2-1; D gene unclear. Germline loops: CDR1 SGHTA, CDR2 FQGNSA. V was pared by 5 bases and J by 3 bases, with 11 bases between. CDR3 length equals 14 residues. CDR3 coding DNA: TGTGCCAGCAGCCTCCGGACGGACTACAATGAGCAGTTCTTC. Its protein product is CASSLRTDYNEQFF.

The chain carries TRBV2 and TRBJ1-1; no definite D call. Per the germline V gene, CDR1 is SNHLY and CDR2 is FYNNEI. Trimming shortened V by 5 bases and J by 7 bases, and 8 bases separated the two germline ends. CDR3 length equals 11 residues. CDR3 region: CASSQLVEAFF. The CDR3 bases are TGTGCCAGCAGTCAGCTAGTTGAAGCTTTCTTT.

V is TRBV5-1 and J is TRBJ2-3, with TRBD1 matching over 7 bases. The CDR3 totals 16 residues. Germline CDR1 and CDR2: SGHRS and YFSETQ. V gave up 0 bases and J gave up 3 bases; unmatched junction bases: 7. CDR3 sequence reads: CASSLVSGTETDTQYF. The CDR3 nucleotides are TGCGCCAGCAGCTTGGTATCCGGGACAGAGACAGATACGCAGTATTTT.

CDR3 amino acids: CASSLEAPPDTQYF. The DNA of the CDR3 is TGTGCCAGCAGCCTCGAAGCCCCGCCAGATACGCAGTATTTT. The V call is TRBV5-6, the J call TRBJ2-3; unclear D gene. Germline values: CDR1 SGHDT, CDR2 YYEEEE. V lost 4 bases and J 4 bases, leaving 13 bases between the germline ends. This CDR3 contains 14 residues. The complete variable domain, with remaining parts taken from reference TRBV5-6 and TRBJ2-3, reads DAGVTQSPTHLIKTRGQQVTLRCSPKSGHDTVSWYQQALGQGPQFIFQYYEEEERQRGNFPDRFSGHQFPNYSSELNVNALLLGDSALYLCASSLEAPPDTQYFGPGTRLTVL.

The rearrangement joins TRBV9 to TRBJ1-1; perhaps TRBD1 as D (5 bases). Germline V gene lookup returns CDR1 SGDLS and CDR2 YYNGEE. The CDR3 runs 20 residues. V was clipped by 0 bases and J by 1 base, with 25 bases between them. Here the CDR3 reads CASSVGQGGRSPQSNTEAFF. CDR3 bases: TGTGCCAGCAGCGTAGGCCAGGGTGGTCGATCCCCCCAATCGAACACTGAAGCTTTCTTT.

The V gene is TRBV9, the J gene TRBJ1-6; D is perhaps TRBD1 (6 bases). Trimming shortened V by 4 bases and J by 10 bases, and 15 bases separated the two germline ends. This CDR3 comprises 14 residues. Germline loops: CDR1 SGDLS, CDR2 YYNGEE. Written as DNA, the CDR3 is TGTGCCAGCAGCCGGGGGACATCCGGCTCACCCCTCCACTTT. This translates into CASSRGTSGSPLHF.

This rearrangement joins TRBV5-1 to TRBJ2-2; perhaps D is TRBD1 or TRBD2 (5 bases each). Between the trimmed V and J ends, which lost 4 bases and 0 bases, there was a span of 19 bases. Germline V gene sequence: CDR1 SGHRS, CDR2 YFSETQ. CDR3 length: 18 residues. DNA for the CDR3: TGCGCCAGCAGCCGAATGCCAGGGACCGCCGCGAACACCGGGGAGCTGTTTTTT. The encoded protein is CASSRMPGTAANTGELFF.

The table lists this clone with a few counts. This sequence joins TRBV19 and TRBJ2-3; D is perhaps TRBD2 (5 bases). V lost 3 bases, J lost 0 bases, and 10 bases lay in between. Germline values: CDR1 LNHDA, CDR2 SQIVND (reference sequence). The CDR3 runs to 15 residues. The CDR3 loop reads CASSIRGYSTDTQYF. The CDR3 nucleotides read TGTGCCAGTAGTATCCGGGGATATAGCACAGATACGCAGTATTTT.

In its sample, this clone was seen a few times. The rearrangement links TRBV6-5 to TRBJ2-1; D might be TRBD2 (5 bases). CDR1 and CDR2 from the germline V gene are MNHEY and SVGAGI. The length of the CDR3 is 13 residues. Trimming removed 1 base from V and 9 bases from J, with 10 bases in between. The CDR3 DNA is TGTGCCAGCAGTTACTTAGGGAGAGGTGAGCAGTTCTTC. Its protein product is CASSYLGRGEQFF.

V and J are TRBV5-4 and TRBJ1-1; D gene unclear. The V and J ends lost 4 bases and 1 base respectively, with 11 bases between them. The germline CDR1 and CDR2 sequences are SGHNT and YYREEE (reference sequence). The CDR3 sequence is 14 residues long. CDR3 region: CASSRPDPNTEAFF. Here the CDR3 DNA reads TGTGCCAGCAGCCGACCGGACCCGAACACTGAAGCTTTCTTT.

The V call is TRBV5-6, the J call TRBJ2-6, with 8 positions matching TRBD2. Trimming at V came to 4 bases and at J to 4 bases, leaving 1 base not matched to a gene. The CDR3 loop spans 14 amino acids. The V gene's germline CDR1 is SGHDT and CDR2 YYEEEE. The DNA of the CDR3 is TGTGCCAGCAGCCCGGGAGGGGGGGCCAACGTCCTGACTTTC. It encodes CASSPGGGANVLTF.

This clone was observed a few times. The chain recombines TRBV6-6 with TRBJ1-2; perhaps TRBD1 as D (5 bases). Germline assignment: CDR1 MNHNY and CDR2 SVGAGI (reference sequence). This CDR3 contains 13 residues. V was pared by 7 bases and J by 3 bases, with 12 bases between. CDR3 in DNA: TGTGCCAGCACACAGGCTAGGGACTATGGCTACACCTTC. This encodes CASTQARDYGYTF.

The V and J genes are TRBV7-9 and TRBJ1-6; TRBD1 might be the D (6 bases). Trimming took off 4 bases at V and 12 bases at J, with 13 bases between the two ends. The CDR3 covers 13 residues. From germline, CDR1 is SEHNR and CDR2 FQNEAQ (reference sequence). The CDR3 DNA sequence: TGTGCCAGCAGCTCCTCACAGGGCGGACCCCTCCACTTT. Its translation: CASSSSQGGPLHF.

The chain is built from TRBV7-9 and TRBJ1-1; tentatively, D is TRBD1 (5 bases). CDR1 and CDR2 from the germline V gene are SEHNR and FQNEAQ (reference sequence). V lost 0 bases to trimming and J lost 13 bases, with 9 bases between them. This CDR3 comprises 11 residues. CDR3 protein: CASSLAPGDFF. The CDR3 DNA reads as TGTGCCAGCAGCTTAGCGCCGGGGGATTTCTTT.

V and J are TRBV6-5 and TRBJ1-4; possibly TRBD1 for D (6 bases). The ends were cut back, 6 bases at V and 6 bases at J, with 14 bases in the middle. Germline loops: CDR1 MNHEY, CDR2 SVGAGI. This CDR3 is built from 14 residues. CDR3 DNA sequence: TGTGCCAGCAGACCCACAGGGTATGATGAAAAACTGTTTTTT. It specifies CASRPTGYDEKLFF.

The V call is TRBV19, the J call TRBJ2-6, with a tentative D call TRBD1 (6 bases). The ends were cut back, 1 base at V and 0 bases at J, with 16 bases in the middle. CDR1 and CDR2 (germline): LNHDA, SQIVND (reference sequence). There are 19 residues in the CDR3. The CDR3 protein is CASSIVRTVGTSGANVLTF. CDR3 DNA sequence: TGTGCCAGTAGTATAGTCCGGACAGTGGGTACCTCTGGGGCCAACGTCCTGACTTTC.

This sequence joins TRBV7-8 and TRBJ1-5; 12 bases align to TRBD1. Trimming removed 1 base from V and 4 bases from J; junction bases left unmatched: 2. The germline CDR1 and CDR2 sequences are SGHVS and FQNEAQ. This CDR3 spans 16 amino acids. CDR3 amino acids: CASSLGDRGLNQPQHF. CDR3 bases: TGTGCCAGCAGCTTAGGGGACAGGGGGCTAAATCAGCCCCAGCATTTT.

The chain links TRBV2 to TRBJ2-5; D not resolved. CDR1 is SNHLY, CDR2 FYNNEI, per germline. Trimming removed 6 bases at V and 5 bases at J, with 10 bases between. The CDR3 is made up of 12 amino acids. CDR3 nucleotide sequence: TGTGCCAGCAGGTTGGGTGGGGAGACCCAGTACTTC. This encodes CASRLGGETQYF.

The gene calls are TRBV6-5 and TRBJ1-6, with 8 bases fitting TRBD1. Looked up from germline, CDR1 is MNHEY and CDR2 is SVGAGI. V trimming: 5 bases; J trimming: 14 bases; junction bases outside the gene matches: 8. This CDR3 region has 13 residues. CDR3 in DNA: TGTGCCAGCAGTCGCCGGACAGGGCTCACCCTCCACTTT. Its translation is CASSRRTGLTLHF.

This clone was seen once. The V call is TRBV7-2, the J call TRBJ1-5, with TRBD1 as a possible D gene (5 bases). Germline V gives CDR1 SGHTA, CDR2 FQGNSA. The CDR3 has 12 amino acids. The germline V and J ends were trimmed by 8 bases and 4 bases, with 9 bases remaining between them. CDR3 in amino acids: CASSRENQPQHF. The CDR3 DNA reads TGTGCCAGCTCCAGGGAAAATCAGCCCCAGCATTTT.

The V and J genes are TRBV7-3 and TRBJ2-7; the match to TRBD1 covers 10 bases. CDR3 length equals 14 residues. Trimming cost V 3 bases and J 10 bases; bases outside gene matches: 9. Germline lookup yields CDR1 SGHTA and CDR2 FQGTGA. DNA for the CDR3: TGTGCCAGCAGCTTGACGGGACAGGGGACAGACCAGTACTTC. Its protein is CASSLTGQGTDQYF.